These T cell receptor beta chains were read from a single sample in a study of T cell responses to AZD1222 COVID-19 vaccine. The assay was immunoSEQ multiplex PCR, and TCRdb's table has in-frame clones only and misses some. The sample contains 100,000 to 150,000 clones, roughly nine tenths of which appear only once. Sequencing used peripheral blood, obtained on day 0 of AZD1222 vaccination. Receptors originate from an adult in good health. The CDR3 runs from the conserved cysteine through the conserved F or W. D genes are given only for firm matches. Size is stated for part of the rows, as once, few or many counts, or as a class when the clone is expanded.

V gene: TRBV4-1; J gene: TRBJ2-2; D gene: NA; clone size: few; CDR3 protein: CASSLRGFNTGELFF; CDR3 DNA: TGCGCCAGCAGCTTGAGGGGATTTAACACCGGGGAGCTGTTTTTT
V gene: TRBV7-2; J gene: TRBJ1-1; D gene: NA; clone size: NA; CDR3 protein: CASSPWGTEAFF; CDR3 DNA: TGTGCCAGCAGCCCCTGGGGCACTGAAGCTTTCTTT
V gene: TRBV5-5; J gene: TRBJ2-1; D gene: NA; clone size: NA; CDR3 protein: CASSLSRLWQFF; CDR3 DNA: TGTGCCAGCAGCTTGAGTCGGTTATGGCAGTTCTTC
V gene: TRBV3-1/TRBV3-2; J gene: TRBJ1-1; D gene: NA; clone size: NA; CDR3 protein: CASALREAFF; CDR3 DNA: TGTGCCAGCGCCCTGCGGGAAGCTTTCTTT
V gene: TRBV3-1/TRBV3-2; J gene: TRBJ1-6; D gene: NA; clone size: NA; CDR3 protein: CASSSRGGVNSPLHF; CDR3 DNA: TGTGCCAGCAGCTCCCGAGGAGGGGTAAATTCACCCCTCCACTTT
V gene: TRBV3-1/TRBV3-2; J gene: TRBJ1-1; D gene: TRBD1; clone size: NA; CDR3 protein: CASSQEQGARAEAFF; CDR3 DNA: TGTGCCAGCAGCCAAGAACAGGGGGCCAGGGCTGAAGCTTTCTTT
V gene: TRBV25-1; J gene: TRBJ1-4; D gene: NA; clone size: once; CDR3 protein: CASSETVTGGEKLFF; CDR3 DNA: TGTGCCAGCAGTGAAACGGTTACAGGAGGTGAAAAACTGTTTTTT
V gene: TRBV6-5; J gene: TRBJ2-4; D gene: NA; clone size: NA; CDR3 protein: CASSLEGKNIQYF; CDR3 DNA: TGTGCCAGCAGTCTGGAGGGGAAAAACATTCAGTACTTC
V gene: TRBV30; J gene: TRBJ1-3; D gene: NA; clone size: once; CDR3 protein: CAWGAGNTIYF; CDR3 DNA: TGTGCCTGGGGGGCAGGAAACACCATATATTTT
V gene: TRBV7-6; J gene: TRBJ2-3; D gene: TRBD2; clone size: NA; CDR3 protein: CASSLGVAGDPSSTDTQYF; CDR3 DNA: TGTGCCAGCAGCTTAGGGGTAGCGGGGGACCCATCTAGCACAGATACGCAGTATTTT
V gene: TRBV7-9; J gene: TRBJ2-7; D gene: NA; clone size: NA; CDR3 protein: CASSLAGDRLEQYF; CDR3 DNA: TGTGCCAGCAGCTTAGCGGGGGACCGCCTGGAGCAGTACTTC
V gene: TRBV25-1; J gene: TRBJ2-3; D gene: TRBD2; clone size: NA; CDR3 protein: CASSEGRLAREPDTQYF; CDR3 DNA: TGTGCCAGCAGTGAAGGCCGACTAGCCCGGGAACCAGATACGCAGTATTTT
V gene: TRBV7-7; J gene: TRBJ2-2; D gene: NA; clone size: NA; CDR3 protein: CASSLASFTGELFF; CDR3 DNA: TGTGCTAGCAGCTTAGCGTCTTTCACCGGGGAGCTGTTTTTT
V gene: TRBV5-4; J gene: TRBJ1-1; D gene: TRBD1; clone size: NA; CDR3 protein: CASKGATSFEAFF; CDR3 DNA: TGTGCCAGCAAGGGGGCCACATCCTTTGAAGCTTTCTTT
V gene: TRBV3-1/TRBV3-2; J gene: TRBJ2-1; D gene: NA; clone size: NA; CDR3 protein: CASAARRQLGGYNEQFF; CDR3 DNA: TGTGCCAGCGCTGCCAGGCGCCAGCTGGGGGGATACAATGAGCAGTTCTTC
V gene: TRBV7-2; J gene: TRBJ1-1; D gene: NA; clone size: NA; CDR3 protein: CASSLARQMNTEAFF; CDR3 DNA: TGTGCCAGCAGCTTAGCGCGACAGATGAACACTGAAGCTTTCTTT
V gene: TRBV27; J gene: TRBJ2-7; D gene: NA; clone size: NA; CDR3 protein: CASRGELLPSYEQYF; CDR3 DNA: TGTGCCAGCAGGGGGGAGTTGCTTCCGTCATACGAGCAGTACTTC
V gene: TRBV29-1; J gene: TRBJ1-3; D gene: NA; clone size: once; CDR3 protein: CSVESESGNTIYF; CDR3 DNA: TGCAGCGTTGAGTCAGAATCTGGAAACACCATATATTTT
V gene: TRBV6-5; J gene: TRBJ1-2; D gene: NA; clone size: NA; CDR3 protein: CASRETEIYGYTF; CDR3 DNA: TGTGCCAGCAGGGAGACAGAAATCTATGGCTACACCTTC
V gene: TRBV4-1; J gene: TRBJ1-1; D gene: TRBD1; clone size: NA; CDR3 protein: CASSQGALNRGHTEAFF; CDR3 DNA: TGCGCCAGCAGCCAAGGTGCTCTCAACAGGGGACACACTGAAGCTTTCTTT
V gene: TRBV5-1; J gene: TRBJ2-1; D gene: NA; clone size: NA; CDR3 protein: CASSSVAEYNEQFF; CDR3 DNA: TGCGCCAGCAGTTCGGTAGCGGAATACAATGAGCAGTTCTTC
V gene: TRBV12-3/TRBV12-4; J gene: TRBJ1-2; D gene: NA; clone size: once; CDR3 protein: CASSPNWRGYTF; CDR3 DNA: TGTGCCAGCAGTCCCAACTGGAGGGGCTACACCTTC
V gene: TRBV10-3; J gene: TRBJ2-5; D gene: NA; clone size: NA; CDR3 protein: CAISEWGKETQYF; CDR3 DNA: TGTGCCATCAGTGAGTGGGGCAAAGAGACCCAGTACTTC
V gene: TRBV7-8; J gene: TRBJ1-1; D gene: NA; clone size: NA; CDR3 protein: CASSPRQQLNTEAFF; CDR3 DNA: TGTGCCAGCAGCCCACGACAGCAACTAAACACTGAAGCTTTCTTT
V gene: TRBV6-2/TRBV6-3; J gene: TRBJ1-5; D gene: NA; clone size: once; CDR3 protein: CASSFNPGMGQPQHF; CDR3 DNA: TGTGCCAGCAGTTTCAACCCAGGGATGGGTCAGCCCCAGCATTTT
V gene: TRBV4-3; J gene: TRBJ1-2; D gene: NA; clone size: NA; CDR3 protein: CASSQDATRVNYGYTF; CDR3 DNA: TGCGCCAGCAGCCAAGATGCGACGCGTGTCAACTATGGCTACACCTTC
V gene: TRBV28; J gene: TRBJ1-1; D gene: TRBD1; clone size: NA; CDR3 protein: CASRRDSITEAFF; CDR3 DNA: TGTGCCAGCAGACGGGACAGTATTACTGAAGCTTTCTTT
V gene: TRBV12-3/TRBV12-4; J gene: TRBJ1-2; D gene: NA; clone size: once; CDR3 protein: CASSLGGNYGYTF; CDR3 DNA: TGTGCCAGCAGTTTAGGTGGTAACTATGGCTACACCTTC
V gene: TRBV14; J gene: TRBJ1-2; D gene: TRBD1; clone size: NA; CDR3 protein: CASSLRTGDALYGYTF; CDR3 DNA: TGTGCCAGCAGCCTTCGGACAGGGGATGCCCTCTATGGCTACACCTTC
V gene: TRBV18; J gene: TRBJ1-3; D gene: NA; clone size: NA; CDR3 protein: CASSPPSRTGGNTIYF; CDR3 DNA: TGTGCCAGCTCACCACCGTCCAGGACGGGTGGAAACACCATATATTTT
V gene: TRBV5-4; J gene: TRBJ1-5; D gene: NA; clone size: NA; CDR3 protein: CASSFPNQPQHF; CDR3 DNA: TGTGCCAGCAGCTTCCCGAATCAGCCCCAGCATTTT